The next 19 T cell receptor beta chains were all read from a single sample in a study of blood T cell repertoires in COVID-19 (TCRdb year 2020). The library relied on the immunoSEQ multiplex PCR assay. Held by TCRdb, this immuneACCESS table contains in-frame sequences only and omits some clones. Under half of the omission traces to an unresolved V gene where checked; the cause of the rest is unknown. Counted in this sample were approximately 150,000 clones; 75% to 90% of them appeared once. The top ten clonotypes cover approximately 10% of the sample. Sequencing was done on a sample of peripheral blood. The receptors were sampled from a human donor in a cohort sampled during active COVID-19.

The CDR3 sequence: CASSQAQAAGSSYTDTQYF. CDR3 DNA: TGTGCCAGCAGCCAAGCGCAGGCTGCGGGTAGCAGCTACACAGATACGCAGTATTTT. The chain combines TRBV4-2 with TRBJ2-3, with D possibly TRBD2 on 5 matching bases. The CDR3 has 19 residues. The germline CDR1 and CDR2 sequences are LGHNA and YNFKEQ. With 1 base removed from V and 2 bases from J, the gap between germline ends came to 22 bases.

The CDR3 DNA sequence: TGTGCCAGTAGTCCAGCAGGGTTTGGAAACACCATATATTTT. Amino acids: CASSPAGFGNTIYF. V and J are TRBV19 and TRBJ1-3; maybe TRBD1 (5 bases). The V gene lost 5 bases and the J gene lost 3 bases, with 11 bases spanning the gap. The CDR3 runs 14 residues. The V gene's germline CDR1 is LNHDA and CDR2 SQIVND (reference sequence).

CDR3 coding DNA: TGTGCCAGCATTCCCGGGACAGAGAGTTCACCCCTCCACTTT. Its translation: CASIPGTESSPLHF. This chain joins TRBV6-5 and TRBJ1-6; 7 nucleotides align to TRBD1. The CDR3 loop spans 14 amino acids. CDR1 is MNHEY and CDR2 is SVGAGI in the germline V gene. Trimming cost V 7 bases and J 9 bases; bases outside gene matches: 9.

CDR3 DNA sequence: TGCGCCAGCAGCCTACCCAGGGGGTCAAGCACCGGGGAGCTGTTTTTT. This sequence encodes CASSLPRGSSTGELFF. The chain employs TRBV5-1 and TRBJ2-2; 7 bases map to TRBD1. The CDR3 covers 16 residues. Germline lookup yields CDR1 SGHRS and CDR2 YFSETQ. Trimming took 4 bases from V and 4 from J; bases not matched to a gene: 10. The variable domain in full, with the rest retrieved from reference TRBV5-1 and TRBJ2-2, is KAGVTQTPRYLIKTRGQQVTLSCSPISGHRSVSWYQQTPGQGLQFLFEYFSETQRNKGNFPGRFSGRQFSNSRSEMNVSTLELGDSALYLCASSLPRGSSTGELFFGEGSRLTVL.

The CDR3 loop reads CAISEDLAGNTEAFF. As DNA, the CDR3 is TGTGCCATCAGTGAGGACTTAGCCGGTAACACTGAAGCTTTCTTT. The genes are TRBV10-3 and TRBJ1-1, with D unresolved. CDR3 length equals 15 residues. The germline CDR1 and CDR2 sequences are ENHRY and SYGVKD. V shed 2 bases and J shed 2 bases, with 12 bases lying between them.

The V gene is TRBV4-3, the J gene TRBJ2-6; D might be TRBD1 (6 bases). The CDR3 is made up of 16 amino acids. V shed 3 bases and J shed 2 bases, with 11 bases lying between them. Per germline, CDR1 LGHNA and CDR2 YSLEER. The DNA of the CDR3 is TGCGCCAGCAGCCATAGAGGGGGTGCTGGGGCCAACGTCCTGACTTTC. Translated: CASSHRGGAGANVLTF.

CDR3 loop: CASSVGQGTNTEAFF. CDR3 DNA sequence: TGTGCCAGCAGCGTAGGACAGGGAACTAACACTGAAGCTTTCTTT. The chain links TRBV9 to TRBJ1-1; TRBD1 aligns across 7 bases. CDR1 is SGDLS and CDR2 is YYNGEE in the germline V gene. J lost 2 bases, V lost 0 bases, and 4 bases had no gene match. The CDR3 spans 15 residues.

This sequence joins TRBV7-2 and TRBJ2-1; 8 bases map to TRBD2. Trimming at V came to 1 base and at J to 7 bases, leaving 9 bases not matched to a gene. The CDR3 covers 16 residues. Germline CDR1 is SGHTA and CDR2 is FQGNSA. The DNA of the CDR3 is TGTGCCAGCAGCTTAGTTTGGGGACTAGTCGGTAATGAGCAGTTCTTC. Its translation is CASSLVWGLVGNEQFF.

The count of this clone is one. This chain links TRBV6-4 with TRBJ2-2; 7 nucleotides match TRBD2. This CDR3 region has 16 residues. J was trimmed by 0 bases and V by 2 bases; bases with no gene match: 3. Germline V gene sequence: CDR1 MRHNA, CDR2 SNTAGT. The CDR3 reads CASSDTTSANTGELFF. The CDR3 region has the DNA TGTGCCAGCAGTGACACCACTAGCGCGAACACCGGGGAGCTGTTTTTT.

This clone occurred a few times. This chain uses TRBV4-3 with TRBJ2-1, with TRBD2 matching 9 bases. CDR3 size: 18 residues. Trimming cost V 0 bases and J 2 bases; bases outside gene matches: 8. In germline, CDR1 is LGHNA, CDR2 YSLEER. Here the CDR3 reads CASSQDRELAGTYNEQFF. In DNA form, the CDR3 reads TGCGCCAGCAGCCAAGATCGGGAGCTAGCGGGAACCTACAATGAGCAGTTCTTC.

The chain carries TRBV7-8 and TRBJ2-7; unclear D gene. Trimming pared 3 bases from V and 3 bases from J, leaving 12 bases between. CDR1 and CDR2 (germline): SGHVS, FQNEAQ. CDR3 length equals 14 residues. As DNA, the CDR3 is TGTGCCAGCAGCTTGTCACAGAAGAACTACGAGCAGTACTTC. It specifies CASSLSQKNYEQYF.

J is TRBJ2-7 and V is TRBV4-3; 9 bases fit TRBD1. This CDR3 has 15 amino acids. Trimming at V came to 1 base and at J to 3 bases, leaving 4 bases not matched to a gene. Germline assignment: CDR1 LGHNA and CDR2 YSLEER. In DNA form, the CDR3 reads TGCGCCAGCAGCCAAGCGCCGGGACAGGGCTACGAGCAGTACTTC. This translates into CASSQAPGQGYEQYF.

V usage is TRBV19 and J usage is TRBJ2-7, with D perhaps matching TRBD2 (6 bases). CDR3 length: 15 amino acids. Deletions cut 3 bases from V and 5 bases from J, with 17 bases between. Germline V gene sequence: CDR1 LNHDA, CDR2 SQIVND (reference sequence). CDR3 sequence: CASSMTGVTFHEQYF. CDR3 nucleotide sequence: TGTGCCAGTAGTATGACGGGGGTGACCTTCCACGAGCAGTACTTC.

This clone was counted many times. V usage is TRBV6-5 and J usage is TRBJ1-5, with D possibly being TRBD1 (5 bases). V gave up 6 bases and J gave up 3 bases, with 15 bases separating them. The CDR3 is 15 amino acids. Germline CDR1 and CDR2: MNHEY and SVGAGI. This CDR3 is CASSWTGGYNQPQHF. The CDR3 DNA reads as TGTGCCAGCAGCTGGACCGGGGGATACAATCAGCCCCAGCATTTT.

The gene calls are TRBV5-6 and TRBJ1-2; TRBD1 agrees at 9 bases. Looked up from germline, CDR1 is SGHDT and CDR2 is YYEEEE. J gave up 5 bases and V 4 bases, and 6 bases lay outside the gene matches. The CDR3 consists of 14 residues. In nucleotides, the CDR3 is TGTGCCAGCAGCCTGGACAGGGGAACTTATGGCTACACCTTC. This gives the protein CASSLDRGTYGYTF.

This clone came up a few times. The rearrangement uses TRBV5-1 and TRBJ1-2; 7 bases map to TRBD1. The CDR3 runs 14 residues. Germline trimming cut 1 base from V and 5 bases from J; bases unmatched to any gene: 5. CDR1 and CDR2 from the germline V gene are SGHRS and YFSETQ. CDR3: CASSLRGRGYGYTF. CDR3 sequence (DNA): TGCGCCAGCAGCTTGAGGGGGCGAGGGTATGGCTACACCTTC.

In its sample, this clone was seen many times. The chain is built from TRBV30 and TRBJ1-6, with a weak D call TRBD1 (5 bases). The CDR3 has 14 amino acids. The germline V and J ends were trimmed by 1 base and 5 bases, with 9 bases remaining between them. Germline V lookup: CDR1 GTSNPN, CDR2 SVGIG (reference sequence). CDR3 nucleotide sequence: TGTGCCTGGAGTGCTCGGGGGAATAATTCACCCCTCCACTTT. Translating gives CAWSARGNNSPLHF.

This rearrangement joins TRBV7-2 to TRBJ2-2; TRBD2 aligns across 7 bases. With 1 base clipped from V and 3 bases from J, the junction kept 8 bases outside the gene matches. The CDR3 is 17 amino acids. Germline V CDR1 and CDR2: SGHTA, FQGNSA. The DNA of the CDR3 is TGTGCCAGCAGCTTAGGCGAGCGGGGCCCGGACACCGGGGAGCTGTTTTTT. This encodes CASSLGERGPDTGELFF. Supplemented by reference TRBV7-2 and TRBJ2-2, the full variable domain reads GAGVSQSPSNKVTEKGKDVELRCDPISGHTALYWYRQSLGQGLEFLIYFQGNSAPDKSGLPSDRFSAERTGGSVSTLTIQRTQQEDSAVYLCASSLGERGPDTGELFFGEGSRLTVL.

V is TRBV2 and J is TRBJ1-4, with a weak D call TRBD1 (5 bases). Looked up from germline, CDR1 is SNHLY and CDR2 is FYNNEI. The CDR3 has 13 amino acids. The germline V and J ends were trimmed by 3 bases and 8 bases, with 10 bases remaining between them. The DNA of the CDR3 is TGTGCCAGCAGTGACAGGGTTGGCGAAAAACTGTTTTTT. Amino acids: CASSDRVGEKLFF. The variable domain in full, completed from reference TRBV2 and TRBJ1-4, reads EPEVTQTPSHQVTQMGQEVILRCVPISNHLYFYWYRQILGQKVEFLVSFYNNEISEKSEIFDDQFSVERPDGSNFTLKIRSTKLEDSAMYFCASSDRVGEKLFFGSGTQLSVL.